This TCR beta chain was retrieved from a study of shared clonotypes between healthy human individuals. Study conclusions and caveats: Non-shared clonotypes showed lower generation probabilities than clonotypes common to all four donors. Generally, estimated richness proved larger in naive subsets than it did in memory subsets.

This CDR3 is built from 15 residues. The germline V gene encodes CDR1 MNHNS and CDR2 SASEGT. V lost 0 bases, J lost 7 bases, and 12 bases lay in between. As processed by the authors: ImmunoSEQ supplied junction-only sequences lacking quality scores, so filtering was different. TCRdb keeps only in-frame clones here, not all; method: immunoSEQ multiplex PCR. That table gives V, J and clone size, and the DNA gave D and trimming. The data hold about 1,800,000 clones, with about 95% observed a single time. As defined, naive CD8 cells were CD45RO-negative and positively selected for CCR7, with terminally differentiated effector memory CD45RA+ cells excluded. With regard to this clone: The antigen remains unidentified.

This chain joins TRBV6-1 and TRBJ1-4; D unclear. The clonotype originates from a man aged 18 to 29 in good health. The source material was naive CD8+ T cells sorted from blood. Written as DNA, the CDR3 is TGTGCCAGCAGTGAAGCGTGGGTGAGTGGTGAAAAACTGTTTTTT. It encodes CASSEAWVSGEKLFF.